One and the same sample provided the 8 T cell receptor beta chains below, sequenced in a study of cytomegalovirus exposure and HLA in healthy donors. The PCR had 60 Vbeta and 13 Jbeta primers. Here immunoSEQ multiplex PCR was the method, and the copy in TCRdb shows in-frame clones only, minus some. The sample comprises roughly 190,000 clones, more than 65% of which are singletons, and less than 2% rests with the top ten. Sequencing input: PBMCs. The origin of the receptors is a woman under 40 in good health and CMV-seronegative.

This clone was picked up a small number of times. The chain carries TRBV11-2 and TRBJ2-2; TRBD2 matches at 12 bases. V was pared by 6 bases and J by 5 bases, with 4 bases of the junction left unmatched. CDR3 size: 15 residues. In germline, CDR1 is SGHAT, CDR2 FQNNGV. The CDR3, as DNA: TGTGCCAGCAGATTCGGGACTAGCGGGACCGGGGAGCTGTTTTTT. It specifies CASRFGTSGTGELFF.

This chain links TRBV7-9 with TRBJ1-1; perhaps TRBD1 as D (5 bases). V was clipped by 6 bases and J by 3 bases, with 14 bases between them. Germline V CDR1 and CDR2: SEHNR, FQNEAQ (reference sequence). The CDR3 runs 14 residues. In DNA, the CDR3 is TGTGCCAGCAGGGATGGACGCAGGGACACTGAAGCTTTCTTT. The encoded protein is CASRDGRRDTEAFF.

This chain connects TRBV6-6 to TRBJ2-2; D is ambiguous. The germline CDR1 and CDR2 sequences are MNHNY and SVGAGI (reference sequence). Trimming removed 6 bases from V and 4 bases from J, with 12 bases in between. CDR3 length equals 14 residues. CDR3 protein: CASSLLSATGELFF. As DNA, the CDR3 is TGTGCCAGCAGCTTGCTCAGTGCCACCGGGGAGCTGTTTTTT.

This clone was counted a few times. The chain combines TRBV7-3 with TRBJ2-7; 10 bases are a match to TRBD1. In germline, CDR1 is SGHTA, CDR2 FQGTGA. J lost 2 bases, V lost 5 bases, and 3 bases had no gene match. The CDR3 spans 14 residues. The CDR3 is CASSPTGGAYEQYF. In DNA, the CDR3 is TGTGCCAGCAGCCCGACAGGGGGCGCCTACGAGCAGTACTTC. Combining the CDR3 with reference TRBV7-3 and TRBJ2-7 gives the whole variable domain GAGVSQTPSNKVTEKGKYVELRCDPISGHTALYWYRQSLGQGPEFLIYFQGTGAADDSGLPNDRFFAVRPEGSVSTLKIQRTERGDSAVYLCASSPTGGAYEQYFGPGTRLTVT.

The CDR3 spells CASSLAGTGGFRTNEKLFF. CDR3 in DNA: TGTGCCAGCAGCTTGGCCGGGACAGGGGGCTTCAGAACTAATGAAAAACTGTTTTTT. The chain links TRBV13 to TRBJ1-4; 12 positions match TRBD1. The CDR3 is 19 residues long. Per germline, CDR1 PRHDT and CDR2 FYEKMQ (reference sequence). V trimming: 3 bases; J trimming: 1 base; junction bases outside the gene matches: 9.

The rearrangement links TRBV21-1 to TRBJ2-7; the table's D call, TRBD1, was not checked against the DNA. TRBV21-1 is termed a pseudogene. The length of the CDR3 is 16 residues. CDR3 nucleotides: TGTGCCAGCAGCAGGGAAATGAGACAGGGCCCCTACGAGCAGTACTTC. Translated, it gives CASSREMRQGPYEQYF.

This clone has only a few counts. The chain couples TRBV5-4 to TRBJ2-5; perhaps TRBD1 as D (6 bases). V lost 3 bases and J 2 bases, leaving 8 bases between the germline ends. Germline CDR1 SGHNT, CDR2 YYREEE (reference sequence). The CDR3 consists of 13 residues. For the CDR3, the DNA is TGTGCCAGCAGCTCAGGACAGCAAGAGACCCAGTACTTC. It encodes CASSSGQQETQYF.

This clone has only a few counts. CDR3 residues: CASSLAPAGVYTGELFF. The CDR3 nucleotides read TGTGCCAGCAGCTTAGCCCCAGCGGGAGTCTACACCGGGGAGCTGTTTTTT. The chain is built from TRBV7-9 and TRBJ2-2; 8 positions agree with TRBD2. The germline CDR1 and CDR2 sequences are SEHNR and FQNEAQ (reference sequence). V lost 0 bases, J lost 3 bases, and 6 bases stayed unmatched. The CDR3 is made up of 17 amino acids.